This entry describes one TCR beta chain. Its antigen is not known. This record belongs to a study of T cells expressing NK-cell markers. Whole-study results and caveats: Clones of NKG2C+ T cells that had expanded were of unclear HCMV specificity.

TCRdb reprocessed the 5' RACE reads, keeping one entry per CDR3 protein, no DNA. This sample's table has about 550,000 distinct CDR3 sequences. CDR3 size: 14 residues. The germline V gene encodes CDR1 DFQATT and CDR2 SNEGSKA (reference sequence). Sample: blood T cells: a sorted CD56 or NKG2C T cell subset, CD4+ or CD8+ T cells, or bulk PBMC T cells (not recorded which). The J gene is TRBJ2-7, the V gene TRBV20-1; TCRdb lists TRBD1, though no DNA is available to test this call. The receptor's source is a man younger than 35 in good health. CDR3 in amino acids: CSAREAGGIYEQYF.